The source of this T cell receptor (beta chain) is a study of vaccination and CD4 T cells after COVID-19 (dated by TCRdb to between 2021 and 2022). Context from the whole study: Convalescent patients had a positive SARS-CoV-2 result on nasal swab PCR, and of these patients, fewer than ten had mild disease and one had severe disease. In the convalescent cohort there were six males and four females, among whom were two Hispanic individuals, seven Caucasians, two Asians and one multiracial person. Two doses of either the Pfizer-BioNTech BNT162b2 vaccine (n=8) or the Moderna mRNA-1273 vaccine (n=2) were administered to participants. Post-COVID blood samples were collected from convalescent patients a median of roughly 100 days after diagnosis, with a range of about 30 to 161 days. Post-vaccine blood samples were obtained a median of roughly 75 days after the second vaccine dose, with a range of roughly 14 to 241 days. Overlapping spike peptide pools from SARS-CoV-2 and from the common cold coronaviruses HCoV-NL63, HCoV-OC43 and HCoV-229E were used as culture stimuli. Control cultures received a CEFX viral epitope pool as the positive control, an HIV-1 Nef peptide pool as the negative control, or no peptide. The spike-specific CD4+ TCR repertoire was compared before and after mRNA vaccination in nine to ten COVID-19 convalescent patients and several infection-naive healthy vaccine recipients.

According to the study, the label for this sample's treatment or condition signals: approximately nine-day PBMC culture with coronavirus spike peptide pools or control peptides (ViraFEST assay). The study used the ViraFEST assay, which expanded antigen-specific T cells with peptide pools and then identified expanded clonotypes by TCR sequencing. The convalescent patients' positive SARS-CoV-2 PCR tests were from March to December 2020, which was before the Alpha, Beta and Delta variants emerged in the United States. PBMCs were cultured at approximately 2 million per well in IMDM supplemented with 5% human AB serum and about 10 IU/ml IL-2, with 10 ug/ml peptide pools added. Half of the culture medium was replaced with fresh IL-2-containing medium on days 3 and 7. CD4+ T cells were isolated after about 10 days of culture through negative selection using the EasySep CD4+ T cell isolation kit. PBMCs were separated from whole blood using Ficoll-Paque Plus gradient centrifugation and then either used fresh or cryopreserved at -140C. Culture conditions were generally each tested in triplicate wells.

Overall results and qualifications from the work: Relatively few convalescent patients were included in the study, and early timepoints after natural infection were not analyzed. In convalescent patients, a median around 86% of post-vaccine SARS-CoV-2-reactive clones were detected only after vaccination, suggesting vaccine-specific priming. In convalescent patients, nearly all vaccine-specific clones (304 of 307) were found to be mono-reactive for SARS-CoV-2 spike rather than cross-reactive with common cold coronaviruses. The median number of SARS-CoV-2-reactive clonotypes rose from around 21 after infection to 30 to 45 after vaccination, but the change was not significant.

This clonotype was observed a few times. The target of this receptor is not known. Per-nucleotide qualities are absent, and no much larger clonotype sits a single base away. V was cut back by 5 bases and J by 6 bases, leaving a gap of 6 bases between them. The CDR3 runs 11 amino acids, cysteine and phenylalanine included. The DNA shown is the 33-base CDR3, in frame from base 1. CDR1 and CDR2 are drawn from the germline V gene: SGHTA, FQGNSA. Libraries were constructed by PCR. DNA from cultured CD4+ T cells underwent TCR sequencing with the Oncomine TCR Beta short-read assay at the Johns Hopkins FTIC core. The QIAamp micro DNA kit was used to extract genomic DNA from the cultured CD4+ T cells. Oncomine TCR Beta libraries made from cultured CD4+ T cells were pooled using unique dual indexes and sequenced on an Illumina iSeq 100. As for how the authors treated the data: Non-productive sequences were removed, and CDR3s that did not start with C, did not end with F or W, or were shorter than 7 amino acids were discarded. Antigen-specific clonotypes were identified using the MANAFEST web application through comparison of peptide-stimulated wells with reference and other culture wells. For a clone to be called positive, the clone needed an FDR below 0.05, an odds ratio above 5, and a productive frequency above 0.1% in at least two of three replicate wells. A clonotype was classed as cross-reactive if the clonotype showed significant expansion both in SARS-CoV-2 spike wells and in at least one common cold coronavirus spike condition. CDR3 homology was assessed with Levenshtein distances (stringdist) and unrooted phylogenetic trees (ape) in R version 3.6.1. TCRdb trimmed the raw reads at Q25, called clones with MiXCR and kept productive beta chains. Every CDR3 protein is listed once, alongside the most common genes and DNA of its rows. TCRdb assigned the V and J calls; the authors' analysis was not used. The sample records around 13,000 distinct CDR3 sequences, roughly half of which are singletons. Around 15% of the sample rests with the top ten.

The clonotype was recovered from a human donor who had recovered from COVID-19. The sequenced sample was CD4+ T cells from blood, cultured in vitro. The sequence joins TRBV7-2 to TRBJ2-3; the D gene assignment is ambiguous. The CDR3 here reads CASSVLDTQYF. In nucleotide form, the sequence is TGTGCCAGCAGCGTATTGGATACGCAGTATTTT.